This T cell receptor (beta chain) was recovered during a study of metastatic and nonmetastatic thyroid tumors. Across the study: Across blood and tumor or nodule tissue, repertoires from malignant and benign thyroid patients were compared with one another.

Not a single patient had been given any form of treatment at any point before undergoing thyroid surgery. As originally analysed: A classifier of distant metastasis in papillary thyroid cancer was built from CDR3 differences (across clinicopathological groups). MiXCR was used by TCRdb to re-call the PCR reads. For this entry, the V and J calls and clone size follow TCRdb and not the study's own pipeline. The table shows some 84,000 clones, with about 9.1% occurring only once. About this clone: The antigen remains undetermined. At one boundary the junction diverges from the germline segment, which might be a read error.

Findings and limits, study-wide: The study reportedly found significantly higher TCR beta diversity in malignant thyroid tumors than benign nodules, in blood and tumor.

CDR1 is MRHNA, CDR2 SNTAGT, per germline. This CDR3 has 19 amino acids. The receptor's source is a female donor with papillary thyroid cancer or a benign thyroid nodule (not recorded which). Some clones in this sample may be carry-over from other donors' samples. V and J are TRBV6-4 and TRBJ2-6, with D possibly being TRBD2 (6 bases). The sample comprised blood. CDR3 amino acids: CASRTRSSVGFSGANFLTF. The CDR3 DNA is TGTGCCAGCAGGACCCGATCTAGCGTGGGGTTTTCTGGGGCCAACTTCCTGACTTTC.